The source of this TCR beta chain is a study of CD8+ T cells in alopecia areata. Broader study findings: Scalp lesions, especially in alopecia totalis/universalis, had higher clonality than normal scalp.

Details on this clone: Its antigen is still unknown.

Extracted RNA was reverse transcribed into cDNA, the sequencing template. Sequenced by immunoSEQ multiplex PCR; TCRdb stores in-frame clones only, minus some. The profile covers some 110,000 clones, with 35% to 40% appearing a single time and 3% to 3.5% taken by the ten largest. Germline V gives CDR1 GTSNPN, CDR2 SVGIG (reference sequence). Trimming took off 5 bases at V and 5 bases at J, with 15 bases between the two ends. CDR3 length: 13 residues. The V call is TRBV30, the J call TRBJ2-5, with D maybe TRBD2 (6 bases). Source material: CD4+ T cells sorted from blood. This TCR came from a human donor with alopecia areata. CDR3 residues: CAWSHAGPETQYF. DNA of the CDR3: TGTGCCTGGTCTCACGCGGGACCCGAGACCCAGTACTTC.